This T cell receptor (beta chain) emerged from a study of CD8 T cells in Susac syndrome. Germline V gives CDR1 SNHLY, CDR2 FYNNEI. CDR3 length: 15 residues. V shed 4 bases, J shed 9 bases, and the junction held 9 bases outside the gene matches. Random hexamers were used to reverse transcribe an amount of roughly 0.5 to 1 ug RNA. An immunoSEQ multiplex PCR amplified TCR beta CDR3 over 54 Vbeta and 13 Jbeta. TCRdb itself ran the immunoSEQ multiplex PCR reads through MiXCR, one entry per CDR3 protein. This table holds about 76,000 distinct CDR3 sequences, roughly 92% found once. The clonotype comes from a human donor with Susac syndrome. The source material was CD8+ T cells from PBMCs. V usage is TRBV2 and J usage is TRBJ2-1; 10 bases are shared with TRBD1. The CDR3 coding sequence is TGTGCCAGCAGTGCTGACAGGGGGCGCATCGGTGAGCAGTTCTTC. Translation gives CASSADRGRIGEQFF.